This is a list of T cell receptor beta chains from one sample in a study of brain T cells in children with intractable seizures. Here immunoSEQ multiplex PCR was the method, and the copy in TCRdb shows in-frame clones only, minus some. The table records roughly 80,000 clones, about 90% of them present only once. The material was peripheral blood, obtained at surgery. Receptors were obtained from a girl aged 2-10 years with Rasmussen encephalitis and intractable seizures. Each CDR3 is given with its conserved first and last residue. A D gene is named only where the DNA matches it firmly. Size is stated for part of the rows, as once, few or many counts, or as a class when the clone is expanded.

J	size	D	V	CDR3	DNA
TRBJ1-2	once	NA	TRBV6-1	CASSERVGYGYTF	TGTGCCAGCAGTGAAAGGGTGGGCTATGGCTACACCTTC
TRBJ2-3	NA	NA	TRBV28	CASSPLHGTLSTQYF	TGTGCCAGCAGTCCCCTCCACGGGACTCTCAGTACGCAGTATTTT
TRBJ1-5	NA	TRBD1	TRBV7-9	CASSSQDRGNQPQHF	TGTGCCAGCAGTTCCCAGGACAGGGGCAATCAGCCCCAGCATTTT
TRBJ2-5	NA	TRBD2	TRBV30	CAGSRGETQYF	TGTGCCGGATCGCGGGGGGAGACCCAGTACTTC
TRBJ2-2	NA	TRBD2	TRBV19	CASSRLAGATGELFF	TGTGCCAGTAGTCGATTAGCGGGAGCCACCGGGGAGCTGTTTTTT
TRBJ1-3	NA	TRBD1	TRBV9	CASSVTGVAGNTIYF	TGTGCCAGCAGCGTCACAGGGGTGGCTGGAAACACCATATATTTT
TRBJ1-2	NA	NA	TRBV7-2	CASSLAERGYTF	TGTGCCAGCAGCTTAGCGGAGAGGGGCTACACCTTC
TRBJ2-2	NA	NA	TRBV19	CASSLRTPSTGELFF	TGTGCCAGTAGCCTCAGGACTCCCTCCACCGGGGAGCTGTTTTTT
TRBJ1-6	NA	TRBD1	TRBV18	CASSPGQYNSPLHF	TGTGCCAGCTCACCGGGACAGTATAATTCACCCCTCCACTTT
TRBJ2-5	NA	NA	TRBV27	CASSFVGSPIPETQYF	TGTGCCAGCAGTTTCGTAGGGAGCCCAATTCCGGAGACCCAGTACTTC
TRBJ2-5	NA	TRBD1	TRBV5-4	CASSSPGQQALETQYF	TGTGCCAGCAGCTCTCCGGGACAGCAGGCCCTGGAGACCCAGTACTTC
TRBJ2-5	few	NA	TRBV30	CAWSVKETQYF	TGTGCCTGGAGTGTAAAAGAGACCCAGTACTTC
TRBJ1-5	NA	NA	TRBV4-1	CASSKEEGISQPQHF	TGCGCCAGCAGTAAAGAGGAGGGGATTAGTCAGCCCCAGCATTTT
TRBJ2-7	NA	NA	TRBV6-5	CASSSTTYEQYF	TGTGCCAGCAGTTCAACCACCTACGAGCAGTACTTC
TRBJ2-3	NA	TRBD1	TRBV2	CASSRDRGADTQYF	TGTGCCAGCAGTCGGGACAGGGGGGCAGATACGCAGTATTTT
TRBJ2-7	NA	NA	TRBV20-1	CSASGDSLGEQYF	TGCAGTGCGAGTGGGGATAGTCTCGGCGAGCAGTACTTC
TRBJ2-3	NA	TRBD1	TRBV2	CASSVQGILNTDTQYF	TGTGCCAGCAGTGTACAGGGGATTCTGAACACAGATACGCAGTATTTT
TRBJ2-1	NA	TRBD2	TRBV14	CASSFGLAGPNEQFF	TGTGCCAGCAGCTTCGGGCTAGCGGGACCGAATGAGCAGTTCTTC
TRBJ1-4	NA	NA	TRBV5-1	CASSLAGSEKLFF	TGCGCCAGCAGCTTGGCGGGGAGCGAAAAACTGTTTTTT
TRBJ2-1	NA	TRBD1	TRBV30	CAWGDSSSYNEQFF	TGTGCCTGGGGGGACAGTAGCTCCTACAATGAGCAGTTCTTC
TRBJ2-7	once	TRBD1	TRBV7-8	CASRSRQGTYEQYF	TGTGCCAGCAGGTCTCGACAGGGTACCTACGAGCAGTACTTC
TRBJ2-2	NA	NA	TRBV3-1/TRBV3-2	CASSQDRVTGELFF	TGTGCCAGCAGCCAAGATCGGGTCACCGGGGAGCTGTTTTTT
TRBJ1-1	NA	NA	TRBV7-3	CASSLTENTEAFF	TGTGCCAGCAGCTTAACAGAGAACACTGAAGCTTTCTTT
TRBJ2-5	NA	TRBD2	TRBV7-3	CASSDGTSGRGETQYF	TGTGCCAGCAGCGACGGGACTAGCGGGAGGGGGGAGACCCAGTACTTC
TRBJ1-2	NA	NA	TRBV7-9	CASSLAGAGYTF	TGTGCCAGCAGCCTAGCGGGCGCGGGCTACACCTTC
TRBJ1-1	NA	NA	TRBV18	CASSSQRAEGEAFF	TGTGCCAGCTCATCCCAGAGGGCCGAGGGAGAAGCTTTCTTT
TRBJ2-1	NA	NA	TRBV5-1	CARSLDGGLGLGYNEQFF	TGCGCCCGCAGCTTGGATGGGGGGCTGGGTTTGGGGTACAATGAGCAGTTCTTC
TRBJ1-2	NA	TRBD1	TRBV27	CASSSLPGTGVFYGYTF	TGTGCCAGCAGTTCGCTTCCCGGGACAGGGGTTTTCTATGGCTACACCTTC
TRBJ2-7	NA	TRBD1	TRBV19	CASSYATGQPFF	TGTGCCAGTAGTTACGCGACAGGGCAGCCATTTTTC
TRBJ1-1	once	NA	TRBV9	CASSVDGTGNTEAFF	TGTGCCAGCAGCGTAGATGGAACAGGGAACACTGAAGCTTTCTTT